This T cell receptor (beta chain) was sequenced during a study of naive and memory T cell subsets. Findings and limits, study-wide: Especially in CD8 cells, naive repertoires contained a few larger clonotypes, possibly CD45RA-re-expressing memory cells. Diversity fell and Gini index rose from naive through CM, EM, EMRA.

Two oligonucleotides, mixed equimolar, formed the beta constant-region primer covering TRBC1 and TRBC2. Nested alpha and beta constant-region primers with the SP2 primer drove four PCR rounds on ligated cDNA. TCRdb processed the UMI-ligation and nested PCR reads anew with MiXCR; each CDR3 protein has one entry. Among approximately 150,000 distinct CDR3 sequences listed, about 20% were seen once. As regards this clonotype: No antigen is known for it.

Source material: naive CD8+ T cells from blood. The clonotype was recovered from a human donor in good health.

The CDR3: CSVRESEQFF. The CDR3 region has the DNA TGCAGCGTACGCGAAAGTGAGCAGTTCTTC. The chain employs TRBV29-1 and TRBJ2-1; no reliable D call. Trimming shortened V by 6 bases and J by 9 bases, and 9 bases separated the two germline ends. The CDR3 has 10 residues. Germline CDR1 and CDR2: SQVTM and ANQGSEA.